This T cell receptor (beta chain) was recovered during a study of memory CD4+ T cells and cytomegalovirus serostatus. Authors' processing steps: Out-of-frame sequences were removed, leaving some 2 million distinct TCRbeta sequences. Assay used: immunoSEQ multiplex PCR; TCRdb lists only in-frame clones, some missing. V and J calls plus clone size are reproduced from that table; the DNA served to infer D and trimming. The sample lists 50,000 or so clones, around 83% occurring once. General study results and limits: Repertoires predicted CMV serostatus with median bootstrapped AUC of about 0.95. CD4+ memory repertoires contained about 40% of the roughly 160 reported CMV TCRbeta sequences. The CMV-associated TCR signature appears largely within the CD4+ memory repertoire.

The sort gate was single viable CD3+CD4+CD8-CD45RO+ cells for memory CD4+ T cells. Worth noting for this clone: The target antigen is unknown.

Germline CDR1 is SGHRS and CDR2 is YFSETQ. This CDR3 contains 15 residues. Deletions cut 2 bases from V and 9 bases from J, with 18 bases between. The origin of this receptor is an adult in good health and CMV-seropositive. The gene calls are TRBV5-1 and TRBJ2-1; the D is unclear. The sequenced sample consisted of memory CD4+ T cells from blood. The CDR3 nucleotides read TGCGCCAGCAGCTTACTGGACCCTTACCGCGTTGAGCAGTTCTTC. This encodes CASSLLDPYRVEQFF.